The 32 T cell receptor beta chains below were found in one sample sequenced in a study of blood T cells in healthy people across ages. The second PCR ran roughly 7 to 11 cycles with a sample-barcoded 5' primer and J-beta primers. Via MiXCR, TCRdb re-called the 5' RACE reads, giving one row per CDR3 protein. The table has roughly 680,000 distinct CDR3 sequences, around half seen once. Material: blood. The receptors were gathered from a woman aged 55-69 years in good health.

This clonotype has only a few counts. CDR3: CASSILTVHEQYF. The CDR3 bases are TGTGCCAGCAGTATCCTGACAGTCCACGAGCAGTACTTC. The V and J genes are TRBV28 and TRBJ2-7, with D perhaps TRBD1 (5 bases). The CDR3 runs to 13 residues. V was trimmed by 5 bases and J by 5 bases, leaving 13 bases between them. Germline CDR1 MDHEN, CDR2 SYDVKM. The full variable domain, completed using reference TRBV28 and TRBJ2-7, is DVKVTQSSRYLVKRTGEKVFLECVQDMDHENMFWYRQDPGLGLRLIYFSYDVKMKEKGDIPEGYSVSREKKERFSLILESASTNQTSMYLCASSILTVHEQYFGPGTRLTVT.

This clonotype was seen a single time. The junction differs from germline at one of its ends, possibly a read error. The chain carries TRBV7-2 and TRBJ1-6; no reliable D call. Germline V lookup: CDR1 SGHTA, CDR2 FQGNSA. The CDR3 totals 13 residues. The CDR3 bases are TGTGCCAGCAGCTTGACACAAAATTCACCCCCCCACTTT. Its protein product is CASSLTQNSPPHF.

The chain combines TRBV5-1 with TRBJ1-1; tentative D call: TRBD1 (5 bases). The germline V gene has CDR1 SGHRS and CDR2 YFSETQ. This CDR3 contains 13 residues. The V gene lost 3 bases and the J gene lost 8 bases, with 14 bases spanning the gap. DNA for the CDR3: TGCGCCAGCAGCTCCGGGGCCTCACTGGAAGCTTTCTTT. Translating it yields CASSSGASLEAFF.

The chain combines TRBV7-3 with TRBJ1-2; tentatively, D is TRBD1 (5 bases). The CDR3 is 15 residues long. Trimming left V 5 bases short and J 1 base short, with 14 bases between. Germline V gene data show CDR1 as SGHTA and CDR2 as FQGTGA. The CDR3 DNA sequence: TGTGCCAGCAGCCCGAAACCGGGACGTAACTATGGCTACACCTTC. It yields the protein CASSPKPGRNYGYTF.

This clonotype was counted a few times. The chain is built from TRBV6-2 or TRBV6-3 and TRBJ2-1; TRBD2 might be the D (5 bases). Per the germline V gene, CDR1 is MNHEY and CDR2 is SVGEGT. The CDR3 extends over 13 amino acids. V gave up 8 bases and J gave up 8 bases, with 16 bases separating them. The CDR3 DNA sequence: TGTGCCAGCGGGAGAAGTGAGTTTCATGAGCAGTTCTTC. Residues: CASGRSEFHEQFF.

This clonotype has just a few counts. The chain couples TRBV7-3 to TRBJ2-3; 8 bases match TRBD2. The V gene's germline CDR1 is SGHTA and CDR2 FQGTGA. With V trimmed by 5 bases and J by 5 bases, 12 bases remained unmatched. This CDR3 has 16 amino acids. The DNA for the CDR3 is TGTGCCAGCAGCGACCGGACTAGCACGTTAATAGATACGCAGTATTTT. Amino acids: CASSDRTSTLIDTQYF.

This chain joins TRBV7-3 and TRBJ2-7; the D is unclear. Germline lookup yields CDR1 SGHTA and CDR2 FQGTGA. V was pared by 1 base and J by 5 bases, with 12 bases between. The CDR3 sequence is 14 residues long. The CDR3 bases are TGTGCCAGCAGCTTAAGGGGATCTCGGAACGAGCAGTACTTC. This gives the protein CASSLRGSRNEQYF.

V usage is TRBV3-1 and J usage is TRBJ2-5; D is unclear. Between the trimmed V and J ends, which lost 3 bases and 2 bases, there was a span of 7 bases. CDR1 is LGHDT and CDR2 is YNNKEL in the germline V gene (reference sequence). The length of the CDR3 is 13 residues. The CDR3 DNA is TGTGCCAGCAGCCATTTCAGACAAGAGACCCAGTACTTC. Residues: CASSHFRQETQYF.

This clonotype was found a few times. The chain combines TRBV18 with TRBJ2-6; TRBD1 agrees at 9 bases. Germline V gives CDR1 KGHSH, CDR2 LQKENI. V shed 2 bases, J shed 0 bases, and the junction held 5 bases outside the gene matches. The CDR3 spans 18 residues. CDR3 coding DNA: TGTGCCAGCTCACCAGGACAGGGGATCACCTCTGGGGCCAACGTCCTGACTTTC. Amino acids: CASSPGQGITSGANVLTF.

This chain joins TRBV20-1 and TRBJ1-1; possible D gene TRBD1, 5 bases. CDR1 is DFQATT and CDR2 is SNEGSKA in the germline V gene (reference sequence). V lost 5 bases and J 2 bases, leaving 12 bases between the germline ends. CDR3 length equals 13 residues. CDR3 in amino acids: CSAPDDSNTEAFF. Here the CDR3 DNA reads TGCAGTGCTCCCGACGACAGCAACACTGAAGCTTTCTTT.

This rearrangement joins TRBV4-2 to TRBJ2-2; no firm D call. CDR1 and CDR2 (germline): LGHNA, YNFKEQ. CDR3 length: 13 amino acids. Between the trimmed V and J ends, which lost 0 bases and 5 bases, there was a span of 4 bases. DNA of the CDR3: TGTGCCAGCAGCCAAGAAAGAACCGGGGAGCTGTTTTTT. Its translation is CASSQERTGELFF.

The rearrangement uses TRBV2 and TRBJ1-1; tentatively, D is TRBD1 (5 bases). Between the trimmed V and J ends, which lost 2 bases and 3 bases, there was a span of 13 bases. The germline V gene encodes CDR1 SNHLY and CDR2 FYNNEI. CDR3 length: 15 residues. Here the CDR3 reads CASSEIGGGDTEAFF. Here the CDR3 DNA reads TGTGCCAGCAGTGAAATTGGGGGAGGTGACACTGAAGCTTTCTTT.

The genes are TRBV7-2 and TRBJ1-6; TRBD1 is a possible D gene (6 bases). This CDR3 is built from 15 residues. V gave up 4 bases and J gave up 7 bases, with 14 bases separating them. From germline, CDR1 is SGHTA and CDR2 FQGNSA. The CDR3 reads CASSWYRVGNSPLHF. Here the CDR3 DNA reads TGTGCCAGCAGCTGGTACAGGGTAGGGAATTCACCCCTCCACTTT.

In this sample, this clonotype turned up a few times. The chain carries TRBV20-1 and TRBJ2-7, with 9 bases that match TRBD1. The CDR3 is made up of 13 amino acids. Trimming cost V 5 bases and J 6 bases; bases outside gene matches: 8. CDR1 DFQATT and CDR2 SNEGSKA come from the germline V gene (reference sequence). In DNA, the CDR3 is TGCAGTGCTTTGGACAGGGGAGGGTTCGAGCAGTACTTC. It encodes CSALDRGGFEQYF.

The rearrangement joins TRBV28 to TRBJ2-1; 8 positions match TRBD2. V dropped 6 bases and J dropped 4; count of bases not matched to a gene: 14. CDR1 is MDHEN, CDR2 SYDVKM, per germline. This CDR3 is built from 17 residues. CDR3 in DNA: TGTGCCAGCAGCAGGATCGCACTAGCGGACATTTACAATGAGCAGTTCTTC. It specifies CASSRIALADIYNEQFF.

The V call is TRBV6-5, the J call TRBJ2-7; D remains unclear. Germline V gives CDR1 MNHEY, CDR2 SVGAGI. Trimming pared 2 bases from V and 7 bases from J, leaving 6 bases between. The CDR3 length is 11 residues. CDR3: CASSYLQEQYF. The CDR3 bases are TGTGCCAGCAGTTACCTCCAGGAGCAGTACTTC.

The chain has TRBV12-3 or TRBV12-4 and TRBJ2-7; 8 bases line up with TRBD2. The J call may be incorrect, as the DNA end agrees better with TRBJ2-5. The CDR3 spans 17 residues. CDR3 sequence reads: CASSLAIGGRLKETQYF. Here the CDR3 DNA reads TGTGCCAGCAGTTTAGCGATCGGCGGGAGGCTAAAGGAGACCCAGTACTTC.

This chain joins TRBV25-1 and TRBJ1-1; TRBD1 is a possible D gene (6 bases). The length of the CDR3 is 15 residues. The V end lost 6 bases, the J end lost 4 bases, and 18 bases lay between the germline ends. The germline CDR1 and CDR2 sequences are MGHDK and SYGVNS. This CDR3 is CASSWGPATSTEAFF. The DNA for the CDR3 is TGTGCCAGCAGCTGGGGGCCAGCGACGAGCACTGAAGCTTTCTTT. Combining the CDR3 with reference TRBV25-1 and TRBJ1-1 gives the whole variable domain EADIYQTPRYLVIGTGKKITLECSQTMGHDKMYWYQQDPGMELHLIHYSYGVNSTEKGDLSSESTVSRIRTEHFPLTLESARPSHTSQYLCASSWGPATSTEAFFGQGTRLTVV.

The CDR3, as DNA: TGTGCCAGCAGACCCTCGACGGGGATGTACAATGAGCAGTTCTTC. Protein sequence: CASRPSTGMYNEQFF. V and J are TRBV6-2 or TRBV6-3 and TRBJ2-1, with a weak D call TRBD2 (5 bases). The CDR3 covers 15 residues. CDR1 MNHEY and CDR2 SVGEGT come from the germline V gene. Trimming removed 6 bases at V and 4 bases at J, with 16 bases between.

The chain uses TRBV28 and TRBJ2-5, with 7 bases matching TRBD1. V was clipped by 7 bases and J by 1 base; unmatched bases: 6. Germline lookup yields CDR1 MDHEN and CDR2 SYDVKM. CDR3 length: 14 residues. DNA for the CDR3: TGTGCCAGCAAAACCCCAGGGGGCCAAGAGACCCAGTACTTC. Translated, it gives CASKTPGGQETQYF.

This clonotype showed up many times. Written as DNA, the CDR3 is TGTGCCGGTGGGGAGGTTCAAGAGACCCAGTACTTC. Its protein is CAGGEVQETQYF. The V call is TRBV2, the J call TRBJ2-5, with D perhaps matching TRBD2 (6 bases). From germline, CDR1 is SNHLY and CDR2 FYNNEI. V lost 11 bases and J 2 bases, leaving 12 bases between the germline ends. This CDR3 is 12 amino acids long.

This clonotype has a handful of counts. V and J are TRBV7-6 and TRBJ2-5; 8 bases are a match to TRBD2. V lost 4 bases, J lost 5 bases, and 15 bases stayed unmatched. The length of the CDR3 is 17 residues. Germline CDR1 SGHVS, CDR2 FNYEAQ. The CDR3 here is CASSSIWERGPGETQYF. CDR3 nucleotide sequence: TGTGCCAGCAGCTCCATTTGGGAGCGGGGGCCTGGGGAGACCCAGTACTTC.

The gene calls are TRBV7-2 and TRBJ1-3, with no clear D. From germline, CDR1 is SGHTA and CDR2 FQGNSA. CDR3 length: 17 amino acids. Trimming left V 5 bases short and J 1 base short, with 18 bases between. CDR3 DNA sequence: TGTGCCAGCAGCCCCAGCGTTCGTGGATGGTCTGGAAACACCATATATTTT. Translated: CASSPSVRGWSGNTIYF.

Comment on this clonotype: It may be a read error: a sequence one base away is much more abundant. This sequence joins TRBV7-2 and TRBJ2-1; D gene ambiguous. Germline-derived CDR1 and CDR2 are SGHTA and FQGNSA. This CDR3 spans 14 amino acids. The CDR3 spells CAGSLGWAYNEQFF. The CDR3 DNA reads TGTGCCGGCAGCTTAGGGTGGGCCTACAATGAGCAGTTCTTC.

The chain employs TRBV15 and TRBJ2-7; 7 nucleotides agree with TRBD2. The germline gives CDR1 LNHNV, CDR2 YYDKDF (reference sequence). The J segment lost 0 bases and the V segment lost 2 bases, leaving 7 bases of the junction unmatched. The CDR3 extends over 16 amino acids. CDR3 in DNA: TGTGCCACCAGCAGATCCATACTAGCGAGCTCCTACGAGCAGTACTTC. It yields the protein CATSRSILASSYEQYF.

This clonotype was found once. The junction departs from the called germline gene at one end, perhaps through a read error. The chain couples TRBV14 to TRBJ1-2; 7 bases line up with TRBD1. Germline CDR1 SGHDN, CDR2 FVKESK. CDR3 length equals 13 residues. In nucleotides, the CDR3 is TGTGCCAGCAGCAACGACAGGGCGCGGGGCTACATCTTC. Protein sequence: CASSNDRARGYIF. The variable domain in full, with the rest retrieved from reference TRBV14 and TRBJ1-2, is EAGVTQFPSHSVIEKGQTVTLRCDPISGHDNLYWYRRVMGKEIKFLLHFVKESKQDESGMPNNRFLAERTGGTYSTLKVQPAELEDSGVYFCASSNDRARGYIFGSGTRLTVV.

The chain has TRBV20-1 and TRBJ2-7, with a possible D match to TRBD2 (6 bases). Germline V lookup: CDR1 DFQATT, CDR2 SNEGSKA (reference sequence). Between the trimmed V and J ends, which lost 5 bases and 2 bases, there was a span of 13 bases. The CDR3 is 13 amino acids. CDR3 protein: CSAGAGFTYEQYF. The CDR3 DNA reads TGCAGTGCTGGAGCGGGTTTTACCTACGAGCAGTACTTC.

The CDR3 is CASSFGAAETQYF. Written as DNA, the CDR3 is TGCGCCAGCAGCTTTGGGGCGGCAGAGACCCAGTACTTC. The chain carries TRBV5-1 and TRBJ2-5, with TRBD1 as a possible D gene (5 bases). CDR3 length equals 13 residues. Trimming left V 2 bases short and J 4 bases short, with 9 bases between. In germline, CDR1 is SGHRS, CDR2 YFSETQ.

This clonotype was seen repeatedly, ten times or more. This chain uses TRBV6-4 with TRBJ2-3, with D tentatively TRBD1 (5 bases). The CDR3 contains 15 residues. Trimming took off 6 bases at V and 0 bases at J, with 13 bases between the two ends. Germline V gives CDR1 MRHNA, CDR2 SNTAGT. CDR3 DNA sequence: TGTGCCAGCAGACCCAATGGGGCTAGCACAGATACGCAGTATTTT. It translates to CASRPNGASTDTQYF.

Only a few counts were recorded for this clonotype. The rearrangement joins TRBV9 to TRBJ2-5; D remains unclear. Germline-derived CDR1 and CDR2 are SGDLS and YYNGEE. The V end lost 0 bases, the J end lost 2 bases, and 11 bases lay between the germline ends. The CDR3 has 15 residues. The CDR3 loop reads CASSVGPQNQETQYF. CDR3 DNA: TGTGCCAGCAGCGTAGGTCCCCAGAATCAAGAGACCCAGTACTTC. Drawing the rest from reference TRBV9 and TRBJ2-5, the complete variable domain is DSGVTQTPKHLITATGQRVTLRCSPRSGDLSVYWYQQSLDQGLQFLIQYYNGEERAKGNILERFSAQQFPDLHSELNLSSLELGDSALYFCASSVGPQNQETQYFGPGTRLLVL.

The rearrangement uses TRBV20-1 and TRBJ1-4; D is undetermined. The CDR3 covers 13 residues. V was pared by 3 bases and J by 7 bases, with 12 bases between. CDR1 is DFQATT, CDR2 SNEGSKA, per germline (reference sequence). DNA for the CDR3: TGCAGTGCTAGTCGGGGTACGGGTGAAAAACTGTTTTTT. As protein: CSASRGTGEKLFF.

This clonotype has more than one count but fewer than ten. The chain is built from TRBV20-1 and TRBJ1-5; D uncertain. V lost 4 bases and J 3 bases, leaving 10 bases between the germline ends. CDR3 size: 13 residues. Looked up from germline, CDR1 is DFQATT and CDR2 is SNEGSKA (reference sequence). CDR3 nucleotide sequence: TGCAGTGCTATCACAGTTAACAATCAGCCCCAGCATTTT. Its translation: CSAITVNNQPQHF.